The 14 T cell receptor beta chains below were found in one sample sequenced in a study of OX40 agonist ivuxolimab in advanced cancers. Clones were sequenced by immunoSEQ multiplex PCR, and TCRdb holds only the in-frame ones, with some missing. The sample gives 86,000 or so clones, roughly 93% of which show up once; approximately 3% is in the top ten. Material: CD4+ or CD8+ T cells sorted from blood, obtained in a trial of the OX40 agonist ivuxolimab. These TCRs come from an adult with an advanced solid tumor such as melanoma, head and neck, liver or kidney cancer.

This clone showed up just once. V gene TRBV4-1 combines with J gene TRBJ1-1, with D possibly matching TRBD1 (5 bases). Germline V gene lookup returns CDR1 MGHRA and CDR2 YSYEKL. This CDR3 is built from 11 residues. V was trimmed by 4 bases and J by 6 bases, leaving 6 bases between them. CDR3 in amino acids: CASSRGAEAFF. The CDR3 DNA reads as TGCGCCAGCAGCCGGGGCGCTGAAGCTTTCTTT.

This sequence joins TRBV25-1 and TRBJ2-1; no reliable D call. The germline gives CDR1 MGHDK, CDR2 SYGVNS. V gave up 4 bases and J gave up 10 bases, with 17 bases separating them. The CDR3 length is 14 residues. In DNA, the CDR3 is TGTGCCAGCAGTGTTCCGGCTGGGTCGGGCGAGCAGTTCTTC. This codes for CASSVPAGSGEQFF.

The CDR3 protein is CASSSRAVRQGRTSGTYEQYF. The CDR3 DNA reads as TGTGCCAGCAGCTCGCGCGCGGTCAGGCAGGGCCGAACTAGCGGGACCTACGAGCAGTACTTC. This chain links TRBV21-1 with TRBJ2-7; TRBD2 is taken as the D call from the table, unchecked against the DNA. TRBV21-1 is termed a pseudogene. The CDR3 runs 21 residues.

The V call is TRBV7-2, the J call TRBJ2-7, with 10 bases matching TRBD1. J gave up 4 bases and V 3 bases, and 6 bases lay outside the gene matches. The germline gives CDR1 SGHTA, CDR2 FQGNSA. The CDR3 consists of 15 residues. CDR3 nucleotide sequence: TGTGCCAGCAGCTTCCTCCGGGACAGGGGTTACGAGCAGTACTTC. It translates to CASSFLRDRGYEQYF.

The chain has TRBV19 and TRBJ2-5; TRBD1 matches 12 bases. This CDR3 contains 16 residues. J gave up 4 bases and V 3 bases, and 6 bases lay outside the gene matches. CDR1 is LNHDA and CDR2 is SQIVND in the germline V gene (reference sequence). The CDR3 region has the DNA TGTGCCAGTAGTATTTCCGGGACAGGGGGCTCAGAGACCCAGTACTTC. Its protein product is CASSISGTGGSETQYF.

The chain couples TRBV29-1 to TRBJ2-1; a weak D match, TRBD1 (6 bases). Germline-derived CDR1 and CDR2 are SQVTM and ANQGSEA. CDR3 length: 14 residues. Between the trimmed V and J ends, which lost 6 bases and 2 bases, there was a span of 14 bases. For the CDR3, the DNA is TGCAGCGTAAGGGGGTTAAACCCCTACAATGAGCAGTTCTTC. This sequence encodes CSVRGLNPYNEQFF.

This chain joins TRBV21-1 and TRBJ2-7; no check of the table's D call, TRBD1, against the DNA was made. TRBV21-1 is a known pseudogene. The CDR3 spans 13 residues. CDR3 sequence (DNA): TGTGCCAGCACCACAGGGTGCTACTACGAGCAGTACTTC. This codes for CASTTGCYYEQYF.

The chain has TRBV4-2 and TRBJ2-3, with TRBD2 matching 14 bases. The junction had 5 bases not matched to a gene; V was cut back by 3 bases and J by 6 bases. CDR1 is LGHNA, CDR2 YNFKEQ, per germline. The CDR3 runs to 16 residues. The CDR3 reads CASSQGTSGRSDTQYF. The CDR3 DNA follows: TGTGCCAGCAGCCAGGGGACTAGCGGGAGATCGGATACGCAGTATTTT.

The chain links TRBV7-9 to TRBJ2-1, with D perhaps TRBD2 (8 bases). The CDR3 has 16 residues. Germline CDR1 reads SEHNR; CDR2 reads FQNEAQ (reference sequence). V gave up 1 base and J gave up 5 bases, with 15 bases separating them. CDR3 sequence reads: CASSLVAGQNNNEQFF. CDR3 sequence (DNA): TGTGCCAGCAGCTTAGTAGCGGGACAGAACAACAATGAGCAGTTCTTC.

This chain links TRBV28 with TRBJ2-1; TRBD1 might be the D (5 bases). Trimming removed 4 bases at V and 10 bases at J, with 14 bases between. The CDR3 runs 13 residues. Germline loops: CDR1 MDHEN, CDR2 SYDVKM. The CDR3 is CASSWARGWEQFF. The CDR3 coding sequence is TGTGCCAGCAGTTGGGCAAGGGGTTGGGAGCAGTTCTTC.

CDR3 in amino acids: CASDQPNGELFF. The CDR3 nucleotides are TGTGCCAGCGACCAGCCCAACGGGGAGCTGTTTTTT. V gene TRBV9 combines with J gene TRBJ2-2, with no clear D. Per germline, CDR1 SGDLS and CDR2 YYNGEE. CDR3 length: 12 residues. V shed 7 bases and J shed 7 bases, with 11 bases lying between them.

V is TRBV4-2 and J is TRBJ2-3; 11 bases match TRBD2. Trimming took 1 base from V and 5 from J; bases not matched to a gene: 8. Germline V gene data show CDR1 as LGHNA and CDR2 as YNFKEQ. The CDR3 is 17 amino acids. The CDR3 reads CASSQAPLAGGGDTQYF. CDR3 nucleotides: TGTGCCAGCAGCCAAGCCCCCCTAGCGGGGGGCGGAGATACGCAGTATTTT.

This chain joins TRBV13 and TRBJ1-2; D not certain. CDR1 and CDR2 (germline): PRHDT, FYEKMQ (reference sequence). The V gene lost 5 bases and the J gene lost 6 bases, with 10 bases spanning the gap. This CDR3 has 12 residues. CDR3 nucleotide sequence: TGTGCCAGCAGCAAAAGACATAATGGCTACACCTTC. As protein: CASSKRHNGYTF.

The chain carries TRBV7-6 and TRBJ2-5, with D unresolved. Per germline, CDR1 SGHVS and CDR2 FNYEAQ. Trimming shortened V by 3 bases and J by 3 bases, and 2 bases separated the two germline ends. The CDR3 consists of 11 residues. CDR3 sequence reads: CASSFKETQYF. The CDR3 DNA is TGTGCCAGCAGCTTTAAAGAGACCCAGTACTTC.